Listed below are T cell receptor beta chains from one sample, sequenced in a study of cytomegalovirus exposure and HLA in healthy donors. Sequenced by immunoSEQ multiplex PCR; TCRdb stores in-frame clones only, minus some. This sample has 150,000 to 200,000 clones, with about 85% found just once. Sequencing was carried out using PBMCs. The receptors were gathered from a girl aged 5 to 17 in good health and CMV-seropositive. The CDR3 runs from the conserved cysteine through the conserved F or W. A D gene is named only where the DNA matches it firmly. Size is omitted from some rows. Given values are once, few, many or a class for expanded clones.

v_call	j_call	clone_size	d_call	cdr3_aa	cdr3_nt
TRBV5-1	TRBJ2-1	NA	NA	CASSLASSGSYNEQFF	TGCGCCAGCAGCTTGGCGAGTAGCGGCTCCTACAATGAGCAGTTCTTC
TRBV27	TRBJ2-7	NA	NA	CASSWRVSYEQYF	TGTGCCAGCAGTTGGAGGGTCTCCTACGAGCAGTACTTC
TRBV6-1	TRBJ2-5	NA	NA	CASSEGPGSYLETQYF	TGTGCCAGCAGTGAGGGGCCGGGTTCCTACTTAGAGACCCAGTACTTC
TRBV2	TRBJ2-7	few	NA	CASRIPVALSTYGQYF	TGTGCCAGCAGGATCCCGGTCGCTCTGTCTACGTACGGGCAGTACTTC
TRBV7-2	TRBJ1-2	NA	NA	CASSSSSGRGGYTF	TGTGCCAGCAGCTCCTCGAGCGGCAGGGGTGGCTACACCTTC
TRBV30	TRBJ2-1	NA	TRBD2	CAWRPEAGGGNNEQFF	TGTGCCTGGAGGCCCGAAGCGGGAGGGGGGAACAATGAGCAGTTCTTC
TRBV19	TRBJ2-3	NA	TRBD2	CASSIWGLEDTQYF	TGTGCCAGTAGTATATGGGGACTAGAAGATACGCAGTATTTT
TRBV5-4	TRBJ2-5	once	TRBD2	CASSLPVAGKYQETQYF	TGTGCCAGCAGCTTGCCTGTAGCGGGAAAGTACCAAGAGACCCAGTACTTC
TRBV15	TRBJ1-2	NA	NA	CATSSSGRGNYGYTF	TGTGCCACCAGCAGTTCAGGGAGGGGGAACTATGGCTACACCTTC
TRBV5-1	TRBJ2-1	NA	NA	CASSMSGAVSSYNEQFF	TGCGCCAGCAGCATGAGCGGAGCGGTGTCCTCCTACAATGAGCAGTTCTTC
TRBV5-8	TRBJ1-4	few	NA	CASSPDNNEKLFF	TGTGCCAGCAGTCCTGACAATAATGAAAAACTGTTTTTT
TRBV4-1	TRBJ2-4	NA	NA	CASSLANEKRDIQYF	TGCGCCAGCAGCCTAGCAAATGAGAAGCGGGACATTCAGTACTTC
TRBV30	TRBJ2-7	NA	NA	CARNLGVGSYEQYF	TGTGCCCGGAATTTGGGCGTGGGCTCCTACGAGCAGTACTTC
TRBV5-8	TRBJ2-7	NA	NA	CASSLTLNTYEQYF	TGTGCCAGCAGCTTGACCCTTAACACCTACGAGCAGTACTTC
TRBV29-1	TRBJ1-5	NA	NA	CSVEGAGNQPQHF	TGCAGCGTTGAGGGGGCCGGTAATCAGCCCCAGCATTTT
TRBV6-5	TRBJ1-2	NA	TRBD1	CASRNSGGSNYGYTF	TGTGCCAGCAGGAATTCAGGGGGTTCCAACTATGGCTACACCTTC
TRBV10-3	TRBJ2-3	once	TRBD2	CAISDQPGLAGAGDTQYF	TGTGCCATCAGTGACCAACCGGGACTAGCGGGAGCAGGAGATACGCAGTATTTT
TRBV6-5	TRBJ1-1	few	NA	CASSNPGGPGTEAFF	TGTGCCAGCAGTAACCCGGGTGGGCCGGGGACTGAAGCTTTCTTT
TRBV5-1	TRBJ2-1	NA	TRBD2	CASSLERTSGRGGNEQFF	TGCGCCAGCAGCTTGGAGAGGACTAGCGGGAGGGGAGGCAATGAGCAGTTCTTC
TRBV15	TRBJ1-1	once	NA	CATSRSAGTSKLMNTEAFF	TGTGCCACCAGCAGATCCGCCGGGACATCCAAGTTAATGAACACTGAAGCTTTCTTT
TRBV4-1	TRBJ2-7	NA	TRBD1	CASSQRQGQYFYEQYF	TGCGCCAGCAGCCAGCGACAGGGACAGTACTTCTACGAGCAGTACTTC
TRBV19	TRBJ1-1	NA	NA	CASSMVGPRPGTEAFF	TGTGCCAGTAGTATGGTGGGGCCTCGGCCGGGCACTGAAGCTTTCTTT
TRBV28	TRBJ1-2	NA	NA	CASSSSLYGYTF	TGTGCCAGCAGTTCCAGTCTCTATGGCTACACCTTC
TRBV29-1	TRBJ1-3	NA	TRBD1	CSLPIRTGGAGNTIYF	TGCAGCCTACCAATAAGGACAGGGGGTGCTGGAAACACCATATATTTT
TRBV19	TRBJ2-3	NA	NA	CASTKGRGPSTDTQYF	TGTGCCAGTACCAAAGGAAGGGGCCCTAGCACAGATACGCAGTATTTT
TRBV27	TRBJ2-2	NA	TRBD2	CASSYQRETGELFF	TGTGCCAGCAGTTATCAGCGGGAGACCGGGGAGCTGTTTTTT
TRBV5-4	TRBJ2-1	NA	TRBD2	CASRLAGGDYNEQFF	TGTGCCAGCAGATTAGCGGGAGGTGACTACAATGAGCAGTTCTTC
TRBV6-6	TRBJ2-7	NA	NA	CASRSTDDRICEQYF	TGTGCCAGCAGATCTACCGACGACAGGATTTGCGAGCAGTACTTC
TRBV11-2	TRBJ2-3	NA	TRBD2	CASSTPLTSPSTDTQYF	TGTGCCAGCAGCACCCCCCTGACTAGCCCTAGCACAGATACGCAGTATTTT
TRBV25-1	TRBJ2-2	NA	NA	CASSGLTGTGELFF	TGTGCCAGCAGTGGTCTCACGGGGACCGGGGAGCTGTTTTTT
TRBV6-1	TRBJ1-5	NA	TRBD1	CASSATGLNQPQHF	TGTGCCAGCAGTGCGACAGGGCTCAATCAGCCCCAGCATTTT
TRBV10-1	TRBJ2-5	NA	TRBD2	CASSPSSGATQYF	TGCGCCAGCAGTCCCTCTAGCGGTGCGACCCAGTACTTC
TRBV7-3	TRBJ1-1	NA	NA	CASSFRVNTEAFF	TGTGCCAGCAGCTTTCGGGTGAACACTGAAGCTTTCTTT
TRBV20-1	TRBJ2-3	few	NA	CSAQYPDTQYF	TGCAGTGCCCAGTATCCAGATACGCAGTATTTT
TRBV25-1	TRBJ2-7	NA	TRBD2	CASQASGSTYEQYF	TGTGCCAGCCAAGCTAGCGGGAGTACCTACGAGCAGTACTTC
TRBV28	TRBJ1-2	NA	TRBD1	CASSSPGTVNYGYTF	TGTGCCAGCAGTTCCCCTGGGACAGTAAACTATGGCTACACCTTC
TRBV5-1	TRBJ2-2	NA	NA	CASSLRRARTGELFF	TGCGCCAGCAGCCTACGGAGGGCCCGCACCGGGGAGCTGTTTTTT
TRBV5-1	TRBJ2-6	once	NA	CASSPGYSMANVLTF	TGCGCCAGCAGCCCGGGGTATAGCATGGCCAACGTCCTGACTTTC
TRBV5-5	TRBJ2-7	NA	TRBD1	CASSFPGQGAYEQYF	TGTGCCAGCAGCTTCCCGGGACAGGGGGCCTACGAGCAGTACTTC
TRBV5-1	TRBJ2-7	NA	TRBD2	CASTPFSGSAYEQYF	TGCGCCAGCACCCCATTTAGCGGGAGTGCGTACGAGCAGTACTTC
TRBV7-9	TRBJ2-5	NA	NA	CASGGLETQYF	TGTGCCAGCGGGGGGTTAGAGACCCAGTACTTC
TRBV12-5	TRBJ1-2	NA	TRBD1	CASGSSDRGYGYTF	TGTGCTAGTGGTTCCTCCGACAGGGGTTATGGCTACACCTTC
TRBV27	TRBJ1-5	NA	NA	CASSLLGAGQPQHF	TGTGCCAGCAGTTTATTGGGGGCAGGTCAGCCCCAGCATTTT